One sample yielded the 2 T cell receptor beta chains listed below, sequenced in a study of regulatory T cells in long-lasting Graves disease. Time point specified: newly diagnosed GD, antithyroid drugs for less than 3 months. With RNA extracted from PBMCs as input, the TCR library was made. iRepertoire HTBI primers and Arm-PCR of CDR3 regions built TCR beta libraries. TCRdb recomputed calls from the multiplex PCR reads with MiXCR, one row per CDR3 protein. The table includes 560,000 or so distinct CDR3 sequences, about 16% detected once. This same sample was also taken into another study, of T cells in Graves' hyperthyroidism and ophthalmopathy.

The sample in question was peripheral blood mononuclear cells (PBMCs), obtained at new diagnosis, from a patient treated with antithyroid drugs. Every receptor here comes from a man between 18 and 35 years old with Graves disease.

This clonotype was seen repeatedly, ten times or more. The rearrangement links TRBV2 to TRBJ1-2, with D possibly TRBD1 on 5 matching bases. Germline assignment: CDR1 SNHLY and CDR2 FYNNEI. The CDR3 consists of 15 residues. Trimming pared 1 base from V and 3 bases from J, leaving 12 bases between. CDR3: CASSEGAGRDYGYTF. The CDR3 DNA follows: TGTGCCAGCAGTGAAGGGGCGGGCAGGGACTATGGCTACACCTTC.

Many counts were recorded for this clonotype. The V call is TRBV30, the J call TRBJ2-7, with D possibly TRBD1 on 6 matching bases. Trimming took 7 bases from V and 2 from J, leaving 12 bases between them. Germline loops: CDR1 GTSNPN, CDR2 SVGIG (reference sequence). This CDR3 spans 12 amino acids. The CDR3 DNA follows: TGTGCCTCCCTCAGGGGTACCTACGAGCAGTACTTC. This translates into CASLRGTYEQYF.